The 21 T cell receptor beta chains below come from one sample, sequenced in a study of shared clonotypes between healthy human individuals. This table comes from immunoSEQ multiplex PCR, and its TCRdb copy is limited to in-frame clones, with some not included. Among hundreds of thousands of clones listed, roughly 70% were seen once. Material for sequencing was memory CD4+ T cells sorted from blood. Subset: CD45RA-negative fraction. The origin of the receptors is a woman in her twenties or thirties in good health.

The V call is TRBV6-6, the J call TRBJ2-2; D call uncertain. This CDR3 has 14 amino acids. The V end was cut by 0 bases, the J end by 6 bases, with 8 bases between. Germline loops: CDR1 MNHNY, CDR2 SVGAGI (reference sequence). The CDR3 here is CASSYSGLAGELFF. The CDR3 DNA reads as TGTGCCAGCAGTTACTCTGGGTTAGCCGGGGAGCTGTTTTTT.

This chain links TRBV27 with TRBJ2-7, with D tentatively TRBD1 (7 bases). Germline CDR1 reads MNHEY; CDR2 reads SMNVEV (reference sequence). V lost 3 bases to trimming and J lost 9 bases, with 18 bases between them. The CDR3 runs to 14 residues. The CDR3 region has the DNA TGTGCCAGCAGTTTCGGGGGACAGCCGGCTCGGCAGTACTTC. Residues: CASSFGGQPARQYF.

This sequence joins TRBV28 and TRBJ1-1, with D unresolved. Germline loops: CDR1 MDHEN, CDR2 SYDVKM. This CDR3 comprises 12 residues. V was trimmed by 6 bases and J by 5 bases, leaving 10 bases between them. This CDR3 is CASSSGLTEAFF. The CDR3 region has the DNA TGTGCCAGCAGCTCAGGTTTGACTGAAGCTTTCTTT.

The chain carries TRBV14 and TRBJ1-1; TRBD1 might be the D (5 bases). Germline CDR1 and CDR2: SGHDN and FVKESK. The V end lost 1 base, the J end lost 3 bases, and 12 bases lay between the germline ends. This CDR3 has 15 amino acids. CDR3 sequence reads: CASSQVGGGDTEAFF. The CDR3 DNA sequence: TGTGCCAGCAGCCAAGTTGGGGGTGGCGACACTGAAGCTTTCTTT. Using reference TRBV14 and TRBJ1-1 for the parts outside the CDR3, the full variable domain is EAGVTQFPSHSVIEKGQTVTLRCDPISGHDNLYWYRRVMGKEIKFLLHFVKESKQDESGMPNNRFLAERTGGTYSTLKVQPAELEDSGVYFCASSQVGGGDTEAFFGQGTRLTVV.

The V gene is TRBV18, the J gene TRBJ1-3; weak D call: TRBD1 (5 bases). Trimming stripped 6 bases from V and 3 bases from J, with 6 bases between. This CDR3 has 12 amino acids. Per germline, CDR1 KGHSH and CDR2 LQKENI. CDR3 DNA sequence: TGTGCCAGCTCGGGGGATGGAAACACCATATATTTT. Encoded protein: CASSGDGNTIYF.

This chain joins TRBV7-2 and TRBJ2-5; 8 positions match TRBD2. J was trimmed by 4 bases and V by 1 base; bases with no gene match: 8. The CDR3 extends over 16 amino acids. Germline V gene lookup returns CDR1 SGHTA and CDR2 FQGNSA. CDR3 amino acids: CASSLGGLGVGETQYF. The DNA for the CDR3 is TGTGCCAGCAGCTTAGGGGGACTAGGCGTGGGAGAGACCCAGTACTTC.

There are many counts of this clone. V and J are TRBV7-2 and TRBJ1-5; D is ambiguous. CDR3 size: 14 residues. From germline, CDR1 is SGHTA and CDR2 FQGNSA. V was shortened by 3 bases and J by 3 bases, with 9 bases between the two germline ends. CDR3 in amino acids: CASSFKPNNQPQHF. CDR3 nucleotide sequence: TGTGCCAGCAGCTTTAAACCCAACAATCAGCCCCAGCATTTT.

The rearrangement joins TRBV5-1 to TRBJ1-5; D call uncertain. V was shortened by 4 bases and J by 3 bases, with 11 bases between the two germline ends. Looked up from germline, CDR1 is SGHRS and CDR2 is YFSETQ. CDR3 size: 14 residues. CDR3 sequence (DNA): TGCGCCAGCAGCCCGGACGGTCACAATCAGCCCCAGCATTTT. Its protein is CASSPDGHNQPQHF.

The V gene is TRBV11-2, the J gene TRBJ1-2; D not certain. The CDR3 has 16 residues. Deletions cut 0 bases from V and 0 bases from J, with 11 bases between. The germline V gene encodes CDR1 SGHAT and CDR2 FQNNGV. CDR3 sequence (DNA): TGTGCCAGCAGCTTAGATCATGCCCGAGCTAACTATGGCTACACCTTC. Translated: CASSLDHARANYGYTF.

V and J are TRBV19 and TRBJ2-3; tentative D call: TRBD2 (6 bases). The CDR3 length is 14 residues. With 8 bases removed from V and 3 bases from J, the gap between germline ends came to 15 bases. Germline CDR1 is LNHDA and CDR2 is SQIVND (reference sequence). The CDR3 nucleotides are TGTGCCAGTTCCACATATAGCGGAACAGATACGCAGTATTTT. It specifies CASSTYSGTDTQYF.

The chain recombines TRBV10-3 with TRBJ1-5; D remains ambiguous. CDR1 is ENHRY, CDR2 SYGVKD, per germline. This CDR3 spans 14 amino acids. Trimming stripped 0 bases from V and 5 bases from J, with 8 bases between. In DNA form, the CDR3 reads TGTGCCATCAGTGAGTCGAACATCGATCAGCCCCAGCATTTT. Encoded protein: CAISESNIDQPQHF.

This chain connects TRBV15 to TRBJ2-7; D may be TRBD1 (5 bases). Trimming pared 2 bases from V and 3 bases from J, leaving 11 bases between. The CDR3 extends over 14 amino acids. Germline CDR1 is LNHNV and CDR2 is YYDKDF (reference sequence). In DNA, the CDR3 is TGTGCCACCAGCAGACGTGACAGTCACTACGAGCAGTACTTC. It specifies CATSRRDSHYEQYF. The full variable domain, completed using reference TRBV15 and TRBJ2-7, is DAMVIQNPRYQVTQFGKPVTLSCSQTLNHNVMYWYQQKSSQAPKLLFHYYDKDFNNEADTPDNFQSRRPNTSFCFLDIRSPGLGDTAMYLCATSRRDSHYEQYFGPGTRLTVT.

The chain has TRBV27 and TRBJ1-4, with D unresolved. V was pared by 1 base and J by 4 bases, with 10 bases between. CDR1 is MNHEY and CDR2 is SMNVEV in the germline V gene (reference sequence). The CDR3 has 15 amino acids. For the CDR3, the DNA is TGTGCCAGCAGTTTATTGTTGAGTCGTAATGAAAAACTGTTTTTT. This translates into CASSLLLSRNEKLFF. Filled out from reference TRBV27 and TRBJ1-4, the complete variable domain reads EAQVTQNPRYLITVTGKKLTVTCSQNMNHEYMSWYRQDPGLGLRQIYYSMNVEVTDKGDVPEGYKVSRKEKRNFPLILESPSPNQTSLYFCASSLLLSRNEKLFFGSGTQLSVL.

The chain joins TRBV20-1 to TRBJ2-3; D not resolved. The CDR3 runs to 11 residues. Germline CDR1 and CDR2: DFQATT and SNEGSKA (reference sequence). V was shortened by 0 bases and J by 10 bases, with 8 bases between the two germline ends. The CDR3 bases are TGCAGTGCTAGAGATTACGCGGCGCAGTATTTT. It codes for CSARDYAAQYF.

This chain joins TRBV2 and TRBJ2-1, with 10 bases identical to TRBD2. Germline CDR1 is SNHLY and CDR2 is FYNNEI. Trimming removed 5 bases from V and 6 bases from J; junction bases left unmatched: 4. This CDR3 contains 14 residues. Written as DNA, the CDR3 is TGTGCCAGCAGTCGAGAGCGGGAGGGCAATGAGCAGTTCTTC. This sequence encodes CASSREREGNEQFF.

The gene calls are TRBV5-8 and TRBJ1-4; D not resolved. Trimming stripped 0 bases from V and 14 bases from J, with 8 bases between. There are 11 residues in the CDR3. Germline V gene data show CDR1 as SGHTS and CDR2 as YDEGEE. Here the CDR3 DNA reads TGTGCCAGCAGCTTGGTGGGGATCCTGTTTTTT. It specifies CASSLVGILFF.

The chain carries TRBV29-1 and TRBJ2-5, with 8 bases fitting TRBD1. The J call is uncertain, as TRBJ2-7 better fits the DNA end. In germline, CDR1 is SQVTM, CDR2 ANQGSEA. The CDR3 totals 12 residues. DNA of the CDR3: TGCAGCGTTGGACAGGGGCACTACGAGCAGTACTTC. This encodes CSVGQGHYEQYF.

The table lists this clone with a count of one. This same CDR3 is encoded by further DNA sequences in the sample. This rearrangement joins TRBV7-2 to TRBJ2-7, with a tentative D call TRBD2 (5 bases). The CDR3 extends over 14 amino acids. In germline, CDR1 is SGHTA, CDR2 FQGNSA. Trimming stripped 5 bases from V and 0 bases from J, with 11 bases between. The CDR3 DNA is TGTGCCAGCAGCACACAGAGGGACTCCTACGAGCAGTACTTC. This codes for CASSTQRDSYEQYF.

This chain joins TRBV5-5 and TRBJ1-1; no clear D gene. Trimming took off 2 bases at V and 2 bases at J, with 7 bases between the two ends. The germline gives CDR1 SGHKS, CDR2 YYEKEE (reference sequence). The CDR3 extends over 13 amino acids. In nucleotides, the CDR3 is TGTGCCAGCAGCTTCCGGCCCAACACTGAAGCTTTCTTT. Protein sequence: CASSFRPNTEAFF. Combining the CDR3 with reference TRBV5-5 and TRBJ1-1 gives the whole variable domain DAGVTQSPTHLIKTRGQQVTLRCSPISGHKSVSWYQQVLGQGPQFIFQYYEKEERGRGNFPDRFSARQFPNYSSELNVNALLLGDSALYLCASSFRPNTEAFFGQGTRLTVV.

This clone has just one count. In nucleotides, the CDR3 is TGCGCCAGCAGCTTCGGACAGGGGGCGTTTGGCTACACCTTC. Encoded protein: CASSFGQGAFGYTF. This rearrangement joins TRBV5-1 to TRBJ1-2; 11 nucleotides match TRBD1. CDR3 length: 14 residues. Germline-derived CDR1 and CDR2 are SGHRS and YFSETQ. Trimming cost V 2 bases and J 7 bases; bases outside gene matches: 4.

This clone was seen a few times. The chain has TRBV5-1 and TRBJ1-5; 7 positions match TRBD1. The length of the CDR3 is 14 residues. V lost 4 bases and J lost 7; bases outside the gene matches: 8. CDR1 is SGHRS and CDR2 is YFSETQ in the germline V gene. The CDR3 coding sequence is TGCGCCAGCAGCCCCGGACAGGTTGAGCAGCCCCAGCATTTT. It encodes CASSPGQVEQPQHF.